This entry lists 9 T cell receptor beta chains sequenced from one sample in a study of T-cell reconstitution after alpha-beta-depleted transplantation in children (dated by TCRdb to 2016 to 2017). Reading the label with the study, this specimen's treatment or condition is: allogeneic hematopoietic cell transplantation with graft depleted of TCRalphabeta T cells and CD19 B cells. The library was obtained by PCR. TCRdb lists the instrument as Illumina HiSeq 2500. TCR libraries were prepared with molecular barcoding, using unique molecular identifiers to normalize TCRbeta repertoire quantification. TCRdb ran its own pipeline on the public reads, namely fastp trimming at Q25 and MiXCR clone calling, and kept in-frame beta chains. Records with the same CDR3 protein are collapsed into one entry carrying the most frequent genes and DNA. A total of hundreds of thousands of distinct CDR3 sequences appear in this sample, 13% of them only once. Around 0.79% of the sample comes from the top ten.

The sequenced sample was PBMCs, obtained before TCRalphabeta/CD19-depleted stem cell transplant. These TCRs come from a girl aged 2-15 years with congenital amegakaryocytic thrombocytopenia, due to receive a stem cell transplant.

This clonotype was seen repeatedly, ten times or more. The V and J genes are TRBV29-1 and TRBJ1-2; 8 positions agree with TRBD1. Germline trimming cut 5 bases from V and 4 bases from J; bases unmatched to any gene: 6. The CDR3 consists of 13 residues. Per the germline V gene, CDR1 is SQVTM and CDR2 is ANQGSEA. The CDR3 DNA sequence: TGCAGCGTTTTAGACAGGGGATTCTATGGCTACACCTTC. Translated, it gives CSVLDRGFYGYTF.

This sequence joins TRBV27 and TRBJ2-1, with TRBD2 matching over 9 bases. Unmatched junction bases numbered 5, after V lost 0 bases and J lost 8 bases. The germline V gene has CDR1 MNHEY and CDR2 SMNVEV (reference sequence). The CDR3 totals 15 residues. CDR3 in amino acids: CASSLSLAGRHEQFF. Written as DNA, the CDR3 is TGTGCCAGCAGTTTATCACTAGCGGGTCGGCATGAGCAGTTCTTC.

The chain couples TRBV20-1 to TRBJ2-7; TRBD2 agrees at 9 bases. Germline CDR1 reads DFQATT; CDR2 reads SNEGSKA (reference sequence). The ends lost 1 base at V and 7 bases at J; junction bases unmatched: 5. CDR3 size: 13 residues. The CDR3 loop is CSARGASGKEQYF. Here the CDR3 DNA reads TGCAGTGCTAGAGGGGCTAGCGGGAAAGAGCAGTACTTC.

This clonotype was detected ten times or more. The chain is built from TRBV7-9 and TRBJ2-3, with no clear D. Trimming took 2 bases from V and 4 from J, leaving 7 bases between them. CDR1 is SEHNR, CDR2 FQNEAQ, per germline (reference sequence). The CDR3 contains 13 residues. The CDR3 spells CASSLILADTQYF. The CDR3 coding sequence is TGTGCCAGCAGCTTAATCCTGGCAGATACGCAGTATTTT.

This clonotype was seen repeatedly, ten times or more. The rearrangement uses TRBV4-2 and TRBJ2-7; the D is unclear. V dropped 4 bases and J dropped 6 bases, with 13 bases sitting between them. This CDR3 has 13 residues. Germline lookup yields CDR1 LGHNA and CDR2 YNFKEQ. The CDR3 is CASSRGEKGEQYF. Here the CDR3 DNA reads TGTGCCAGCAGCCGGGGTGAGAAAGGCGAGCAGTACTTC.

This clonotype was observed a few times. This chain links TRBV12-3 or TRBV12-4 with TRBJ2-7; D may be TRBD2 (6 bases). CDR3 size: 15 residues. The V end lost 3 bases, the J end lost 3 bases, and 15 bases lay between the germline ends. In DNA, the CDR3 is TGTGCCAGCAGTTTGGGCGGGACGGCTCGCTACGAGCAGTACTTC. It translates to CASSLGGTARYEQYF.

This clonotype was observed a few times. The chain carries TRBV5-6 and TRBJ2-1, with 12 bases matching TRBD2. The CDR3 consists of 16 residues. The V gene's germline CDR1 is SGHDT and CDR2 YYEEEE. V lost 0 bases to trimming and J lost 5 bases; unmatched junction nucleotides: 3. CDR3: CASSLGLAGVNNEQFF. The CDR3 DNA reads TGTGCCAGCAGCTTGGGACTAGCGGGAGTCAACAATGAGCAGTTCTTC.

This clonotype was recorded many times. The genes are TRBV5-1 and TRBJ2-1; 11 bases align to TRBD1. The CDR3 is 17 amino acids. In germline, CDR1 is SGHRS, CDR2 YFSETQ. V shed 2 bases, J shed 5 bases, and the junction held 9 bases outside the gene matches. The CDR3: CASSLLRTGGIDNEQFF. CDR3 nucleotides: TGCGCCAGCAGCTTACTTCGGACAGGGGGCATCGACAATGAGCAGTTCTTC.

The sample holds many counts of this clonotype. V gene TRBV12-3 or TRBV12-4 combines with J gene TRBJ2-3, with 9 bases lining up with TRBD2. The CDR3 has 16 amino acids. With 3 bases clipped from V and 5 bases from J, the junction kept 9 bases outside the gene matches. CDR3 sequence (DNA): TGTGCCAGCAGTTTGTCGGTAGCGGGAGATGTAGATACGCAGTATTTT. Translating gives CASSLSVAGDVDTQYF.